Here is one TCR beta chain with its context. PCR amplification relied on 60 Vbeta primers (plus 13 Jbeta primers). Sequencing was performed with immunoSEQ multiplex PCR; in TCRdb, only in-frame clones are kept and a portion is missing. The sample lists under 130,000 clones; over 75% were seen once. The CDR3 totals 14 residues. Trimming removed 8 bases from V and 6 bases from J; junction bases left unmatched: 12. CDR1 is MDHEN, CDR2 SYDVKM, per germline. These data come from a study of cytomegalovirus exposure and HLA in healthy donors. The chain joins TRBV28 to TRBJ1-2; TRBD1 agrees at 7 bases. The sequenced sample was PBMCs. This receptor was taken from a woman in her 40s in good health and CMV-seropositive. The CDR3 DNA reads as TGTGCCAGCTCCTCAGGACAGGTCCTACATGGCTACACCTTC. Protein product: CASSSGQVLHGYTF.